This TCR beta chain was identified during a study of beta chain features in type 1 diabetes. Concerning this clone: As yet, its antigen is unknown.

General study findings and limits: Moderate yet significant TCRB CDR3 shortening was seen in Type 1 diabetes patients in all four CD4+ subsets.

The single heparinised draw taken from each donor contained about 120 mL of blood on average. Sequenced material consisted of expressed TCRB transcripts (all of the isolated RNA was reverse transcribed). Libraries were prepared by immunoSEQ multiplex PCR; TCRdb keeps only in-frame clonotypes and omits some of them. In the table there are 400,000 or so clones, around 12% of which are singletons. Germline CDR1 and CDR2: LNHNV and YYDKDF (reference sequence). The CDR3 runs 16 residues. V lost 0 bases, J lost 5 bases, and 8 bases stayed unmatched. Sequenced: naive CD4+ T cells from blood. The rearrangement links TRBV15 to TRBJ2-7; 9 bases line up with TRBD1. The TCR originated in a woman between 18 and 30 years old with type 1 diabetes. CDR3 in amino acids: CATSRDEGQGIHEQYF. Written as DNA, the CDR3 is TGTGCCACCAGCAGAGATGAGGGACAGGGCATCCACGAGCAGTACTTC.